This TCR beta chain was sequenced in a study of blood T cell repertoires in COVID-19. Study at large: Samples of COVID-19 (acute and convalescent) were obtained from the United States, Italy and Spain.

Original processing methods: Reference gene primer amplification gave nucleated cell count estimates. Measured with immunoSEQ multiplex PCR; TCRdb has only the in-frame clones, and not every one. That table furnishes V, J and clone size, whereas the DNA furnished D and trimming. The profile shows fewer than 700,000 clones, around nine tenths of them singletons. V gave up 7 bases and J gave up 7 bases, with 16 bases separating them. This CDR3 spans 13 amino acids. CDR1 MNHNY and CDR2 SVGAGI come from the germline V gene (reference sequence). The clonotype comes from a woman in her forties or fifties with COVID-19, enrolled during active disease. The sequencing input was peripheral blood. V usage is TRBV6-6 and J usage is TRBJ1-2; the D is unclear. CDR3 amino acids: CASNPGGVVGYTF. In nucleotides, the CDR3 is TGTGCCAGCAACCCGGGCGGGGTTGTTGGCTACACCTTC.